The 25 T cell receptor beta chains presented below share a single source sample, sequenced in a study of T-cell reconstitution after alpha-beta-depleted transplantation in children. This sample's TCRbeta library carried unique molecular identifier barcodes. TCRdb re-derived calls from the PCR reads in MiXCR, one entry per CDR3 protein. The sample has nearly 550,000 distinct CDR3 sequences; around 17% are singletons. The sample consisted of PBMCs from the stem cell graft donor, taken from the stem cell graft. The receptors originated from a human donor who donated a stem cell graft to a child with acute lymphoblastic leukemia.

The gene calls are TRBV3-1 and TRBJ2-7; 8 nucleotides line up with TRBD2. The length of the CDR3 is 15 residues. Looked up from germline, CDR1 is LGHDT and CDR2 is YNNKEL (reference sequence). The junction had 14 bases not matched to a gene; V was cut back by 6 bases and J by 7 bases. CDR3: CASSRSGSHSGEQYF. The CDR3 DNA reads as TGTGCCAGCAGTCGAAGCGGGAGTCACTCGGGTGAGCAGTACTTC.

This clonotype was observed a few times. The rearrangement uses TRBV5-1 and TRBJ2-3, with D unresolved. V lost 0 bases, J lost 1 base, and 9 bases lay in between. The germline CDR1 and CDR2 sequences are SGHRS and YFSETQ. CDR3 size: 15 residues. For the CDR3, the DNA is TGCGCCAGCAGCTTGGATATGGTAGGCACAGATACGCAGTATTTT. It specifies CASSLDMVGTDTQYF.

The gene calls are TRBV5-1 and TRBJ1-2; 7 nucleotides align to TRBD1. This CDR3 has 18 amino acids. After removal of 0 bases from V and 2 bases from J, the junction contained 13 bases not matched to a gene. Germline assignment: CDR1 SGHRS and CDR2 YFSETQ. The chain's CDR3 is CASSLALNSRGLNYGYTF. In nucleotides, the CDR3 is TGCGCCAGCAGCTTGGCCTTAAATTCTAGGGGGCTAAACTATGGCTACACCTTC. Full variable domain (rest looked up from reference TRBV5-1 and TRBJ1-2): KAGVTQTPRYLIKTRGQQVTLSCSPISGHRSVSWYQQTPGQGLQFLFEYFSETQRNKGNFPGRFSGRQFSNSRSEMNVSTLELGDSALYLCASSLALNSRGLNYGYTFGSGTRLTVV.

This clonotype was seen only a few times. The J gene is TRBJ1-5, the V gene TRBV19, with TRBD1 matching over 12 bases. The ends lost 4 bases at V and 5 bases at J; junction bases unmatched: 3. This CDR3 region has 15 residues. CDR1 is LNHDA and CDR2 is SQIVND in the germline V gene (reference sequence). In nucleotides, the CDR3 is TGTGCCAGTAGTACCGGGACAGGGGGCTATCAGCCCCAGCATTTT. Translating it yields CASSTGTGGYQPQHF.

A few counts support this clonotype. This rearrangement joins TRBV24-1 to TRBJ1-6; 10 bases fit TRBD1. The CDR3 is made up of 19 amino acids. Germline loops: CDR1 KGHDR, CDR2 SFDVKD. V lost 10 bases and J lost 10; bases outside the gene matches: 24. The CDR3 sequence is CATRNRDRGRGTAGSPLHF. In DNA, the CDR3 is TGTGCCACTCGCAACCGGGACAGGGGAAGAGGAACTGCTGGATCACCCCTCCACTTT.

This clonotype was seen a handful of times. The chain links TRBV29-1 to TRBJ2-7; a weak D match, TRBD1 (8 bases). In germline, CDR1 is SQVTM, CDR2 ANQGSEA. CDR3 length: 17 amino acids. V lost 6 bases and J 3 bases, leaving 27 bases between the germline ends. CDR3: CSVLAYGGDRSNYEQYF. The CDR3 nucleotides read TGCAGCGTACTGGCCTATGGGGGGGACAGGTCGAACTACGAGCAGTACTTC.

This clonotype was seen repeatedly, ten times or more. The chain combines TRBV12-3 or TRBV12-4 with TRBJ2-4; D remains ambiguous. Trimming cost V 3 bases and J 3 bases, with 18 bases left between them. The CDR3 extends over 17 amino acids. The CDR3 protein is CASSFGVVRFSKNIQYF. The CDR3 DNA follows: TGTGCCAGCAGTTTTGGAGTTGTCAGATTTAGCAAAAACATTCAGTACTTC.

This clonotype was counted many times. One end of the junction fails to match germline, which may point to a read error. The V call is TRBV12-3 or TRBV12-4, the J call TRBJ1-5; D remains ambiguous. This CDR3 has 13 amino acids. The CDR3 nucleotides read TGTGCCAGCAGCTTAGGGAGGAATCAGCCCCAGCATTTT. Translation: CASSLGRNQPQHF.

This clonotype was observed a handful of times. This sequence joins TRBV21-1 and TRBJ2-1. TRBV21-1 is marked as a pseudogene. The CDR3 length is 15 residues. CDR3 in amino acids: CASSHLGGSYNEQFF. CDR3 coding DNA: TGTGCCAGCAGTCACTTAGGGGGCTCCTACAATGAGCAGTTCTTC.

This clonotype has just a few counts. CDR3 DNA: TGTGCCAGCAGTGACAGGACAGACGGTCGGGATACGCAGTATTTT. It is translated as CASSDRTDGRDTQYF. This sequence joins TRBV6-4 and TRBJ2-3; maybe TRBD1 (6 bases). The V gene's germline CDR1 is MRHNA and CDR2 SNTAGT. V was shortened by 2 bases and J by 6 bases, with 15 bases between the two germline ends. There are 15 residues in the CDR3.

The genes are TRBV7-3 and TRBJ1-1; the match to TRBD1 covers 7 bases. V lost 0 bases, J lost 4 bases, and 5 bases stayed unmatched. The CDR3 contains 15 residues. Germline CDR1 and CDR2: SGHTA and FQGTGA. The DNA of the CDR3 is TGTGCCAGCAGCTTAACATTGACAGGGCGCACTGAAGCTTTCTTT. Translating gives CASSLTLTGRTEAFF.

The chain carries TRBV11-1 and TRBJ1-2, with TRBD1 identical over 8 bases. V lost 5 bases, J lost 2 bases, and 7 bases stayed unmatched. CDR3 length: 15 amino acids. The germline gives CDR1 SGHAT, CDR2 FQDESV (reference sequence). The CDR3, as DNA: TGTGCCAGCAGCCGGCCCGACAGGGGAAACTATGGCTACACCTTC. It yields the protein CASSRPDRGNYGYTF. The full variable domain, rest sourced from reference TRBV11-1 and TRBJ1-2, is EAEVAQSPRYKITEKSQAVAFWCDPISGHATLYWYRQILGQGPELLVQFQDESVVDDSQLPKDRFSAERLKGVDSTLKIQPAELGDSAMYLCASSRPDRGNYGYTFGSGTRLTVV.

This clonotype came up a few times. The chain is built from TRBV7-9 and TRBJ1-3; 9 bases line up with TRBD1. CDR1 is SEHNR, CDR2 FQNEAQ, per germline (reference sequence). This CDR3 has 14 amino acids. Trimming took 10 bases from V and 6 from J; bases not matched to a gene: 10. This CDR3 reads CATYRTGAENTIYF. CDR3 DNA sequence: TGTGCCACATATCGGACAGGGGCGGAAAACACCATATATTTT.

This chain connects TRBV9 to TRBJ2-7; 11 nucleotides match TRBD2. V trimming: 4 bases; J trimming: 3 bases; junction bases outside the gene matches: 3. In germline, CDR1 is SGDLS, CDR2 YYNGEE. The CDR3 extends over 14 amino acids. The CDR3 DNA is TGTGCCAGCAGCCGGGGGACTAGCGGCTACGAGCAGTACTTC. This encodes CASSRGTSGYEQYF.

This clonotype has more than one count but fewer than ten. The chain combines TRBV7-6 with TRBJ1-2; D ambiguous. The V and J ends lost 3 bases and 8 bases respectively, with 22 bases between them. The CDR3 totals 16 residues. CDR1 is SGHVS and CDR2 is FNYEAQ in the germline V gene. CDR3 sequence (DNA): TGTGCCAGCAGCTTGACCTTGGCTATGATTACGGAGGGCTACACCTTC. Encoded protein: CASSLTLAMITEGYTF. Filled out from reference TRBV7-6 and TRBJ1-2, the complete variable domain reads GAGVSQSPRYKVTKRGQDVALRCDPISGHVSLYWYRQALGQGPEFLTYFNYEAQQDKSGLPNDRFSAERPEGSISTLTIQRTEQRDSAMYRCASSLTLAMITEGYTFGSGTRLTVV.

This chain uses TRBV4-1 with TRBJ2-1; 13 bases match TRBD2. CDR3 length: 14 amino acids. The germline gives CDR1 MGHRA, CDR2 YSYEKL. V dropped 7 bases and J dropped 6; count of bases not matched to a gene: 3. The CDR3: CASTGLAGPNEQFF. CDR3 nucleotide sequence: TGCGCCAGCACGGGACTAGCGGGACCCAATGAGCAGTTCTTC.

This clonotype was detected only a few times. This chain connects TRBV7-3 to TRBJ2-1, with D perhaps matching TRBD2 (5 bases). Germline CDR1 is SGHTA and CDR2 is FQGTGA. The V end was cut by 3 bases, the J end by 6 bases, with 21 bases between. The CDR3 is 17 amino acids. The CDR3 loop is CASSFRDGERWGNEQFF. The DNA for the CDR3 is TGTGCCAGCAGCTTCCGAGATGGGGAGCGATGGGGCAATGAGCAGTTCTTC.

The rearrangement uses TRBV29-1 and TRBJ2-7, with 7 positions matching TRBD1. This CDR3 is built from 13 residues. Germline loops: CDR1 SQVTM, CDR2 ANQGSEA. The V and J ends lost 0 bases and 6 bases, in that order; junction bases with no gene match: 5. The chain's CDR3 is CSVEEQGLGEQYF. CDR3 bases: TGCAGCGTTGAAGAACAGGGGCTGGGCGAGCAGTACTTC.

This clonotype has a handful of counts. This chain joins TRBV5-6 and TRBJ2-7; a weak D match, TRBD1 (5 bases). The ends were cut back, 5 bases at V and 0 bases at J, with 15 bases in the middle. Germline assignment: CDR1 SGHDT and CDR2 YYEEEE. CDR3 length: 15 residues. CDR3 sequence reads: CASSQQGPSSYEQYF. CDR3 DNA sequence: TGTGCCAGCAGTCAGCAGGGCCCCAGCTCCTACGAGCAGTACTTC.

This clonotype was counted a few times. This rearrangement joins TRBV12-3 or TRBV12-4 to TRBJ2-1; D is unresolved. The CDR3 loop spans 15 amino acids. Deletions cut 6 bases from V and 0 bases from J, with 12 bases between. CDR3 residues: CASRNHQSSYNEQFF. DNA for the CDR3: TGTGCCAGCAGGAATCACCAGAGCTCCTACAATGAGCAGTTCTTC.

This chain links TRBV19 with TRBJ2-7; TRBD2 aligns across 12 bases. Germline CDR1 LNHDA, CDR2 SQIVND (reference sequence). CDR3 size: 16 residues. The ends lost 4 bases at V and 0 bases at J; junction bases unmatched: 4. The CDR3 bases are TGTGCCAGTAGTACGGGACTAGCGGGTTTCTCCTACGAGCAGTACTTC. Protein product: CASSTGLAGFSYEQYF.

The V gene is TRBV10-3, the J gene TRBJ2-5; TRBD2 agrees at 10 bases. The trim removed 6 bases at V and 5 bases at J, leaving 9 bases unmatched. CDR1 and CDR2 (germline): ENHRY, SYGVKD. The CDR3 covers 15 residues. The CDR3, as DNA: TGTGCCATCAGGGTGGAAGCGGGAGGGCCGGAGACCCAGTACTTC. Amino acid sequence: CAIRVEAGGPETQYF.

The genes are TRBV7-9 and TRBJ1-6; 7 bases fit TRBD1. Trimming took 0 bases from V and 0 from J; bases not matched to a gene: 2. The CDR3 is 17 residues long. CDR1 and CDR2 (germline): SEHNR, FQNEAQ (reference sequence). The CDR3 is CASSLAGQSSYNSPLHF. As DNA, the CDR3 is TGTGCCAGCAGCTTAGCGGGACAGAGCTCCTATAATTCACCCCTCCACTTT.

The chain recombines TRBV27 with TRBJ2-1, with no clear D. V lost 0 bases to trimming and J lost 4 bases, with 7 bases between them. CDR1 and CDR2 from the germline V gene are MNHEY and SMNVEV (reference sequence). The CDR3 runs 14 residues. In DNA form, the CDR3 reads TGTGCCAGCAGTTTATCATCGGTTTACAATGAGCAGTTCTTC. Protein sequence: CASSLSSVYNEQFF.

This clonotype was counted a few times. The CDR3 DNA reads TGCAGTGCTAGTCTCCCTCTCGGGGGTCGAACCGGGGAGCTGTTTTTT. Its translation: CSASLPLGGRTGELFF. V is TRBV20-1 and J is TRBJ2-2; D may be TRBD2 (6 bases). The CDR3 extends over 16 amino acids. The ends were cut back, 3 bases at V and 5 bases at J, with 19 bases in the middle. Germline values: CDR1 DFQATT, CDR2 SNEGSKA (reference sequence).